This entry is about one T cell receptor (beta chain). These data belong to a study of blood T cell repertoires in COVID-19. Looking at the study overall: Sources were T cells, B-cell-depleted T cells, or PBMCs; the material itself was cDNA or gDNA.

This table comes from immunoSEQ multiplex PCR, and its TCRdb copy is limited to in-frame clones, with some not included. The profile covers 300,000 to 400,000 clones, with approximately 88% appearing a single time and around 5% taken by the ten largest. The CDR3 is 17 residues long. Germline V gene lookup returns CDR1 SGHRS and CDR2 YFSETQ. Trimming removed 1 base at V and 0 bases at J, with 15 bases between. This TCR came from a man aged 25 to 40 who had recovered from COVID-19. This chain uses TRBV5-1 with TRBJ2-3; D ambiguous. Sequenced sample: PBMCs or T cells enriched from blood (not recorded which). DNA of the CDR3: TGCGCCAGCAGCTTGTTGCCCCCAGGAAGAAGCACAGATACGCAGTATTTT. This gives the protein CASSLLPPGRSTDTQYF. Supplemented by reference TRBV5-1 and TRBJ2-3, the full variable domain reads KAGVTQTPRYLIKTRGQQVTLSCSPISGHRSVSWYQQTPGQGLQFLFEYFSETQRNKGNFPGRFSGRQFSNSRSEMNVSTLELGDSALYLCASSLLPPGRSTDTQYFGPGTRLTVL.